Below, 28 T cell receptor beta chains from the same sample are listed, as sequenced in a study of blood T cell repertoires in COVID-19. Sequencing was performed with immunoSEQ multiplex PCR; in TCRdb, only in-frame clones are kept and a portion is missing. The table lists about 210,000 clones, 86% of them singletons. Source material: PBMCs or T cells enriched from blood (not recorded which). These TCRs come from a woman in her 40s in a cohort exposed to, infected with or recovered from COVID-19 (not recorded which).

The J gene is TRBJ2-1, the V gene TRBV4-2, with 8 bases identical to TRBD2. Germline V gene lookup returns CDR1 LGHNA and CDR2 YNFKEQ. The CDR3 is 16 amino acids. J gave up 4 bases and V 0 bases, and 5 bases lay outside the gene matches. CDR3 nucleotide sequence: TGTGCCAGCAGCCAAGAGGGTAGCGGGGAGTACAATGAGCAGTTCTTC. Translating it yields CASSQEGSGEYNEQFF.

The V gene is TRBV11-3, the J gene TRBJ2-2; possibly TRBD2 for D (5 bases). This CDR3 contains 13 residues. Germline assignment: CDR1 SGHNT and CDR2 YENEEA. V lost 3 bases and J 6 bases, leaving 8 bases between the germline ends. CDR3 sequence reads: CASSLARAGELFF. DNA for the CDR3: TGTGCCAGCAGCTTGGCGCGGGCCGGGGAGCTGTTTTTT.

Only one count was recorded for this clone. The V gene is TRBV5-1, the J gene TRBJ2-7, with 8 bases fitting TRBD2. Trimming took 1 base from V and 5 from J; bases not matched to a gene: 8. Germline V CDR1 and CDR2: SGHRS, YFSETQ. This CDR3 contains 15 residues. The CDR3 nucleotides are TGCGCCAGCAGCTTGAGTAGCGGGACGGTACACGAGCAGTACTTC. Its translation is CASSLSSGTVHEQYF.

The gene calls are TRBV2 and TRBJ2-3; D remains unclear. The germline V gene encodes CDR1 SNHLY and CDR2 FYNNEI. V lost 5 bases to trimming and J lost 0 bases, with 15 bases between them. The CDR3 contains 16 residues. The CDR3 DNA reads as TGTGCCAGCAGTCTGACTCACCAGACTAGCACAGATACGCAGTATTTT. Its translation: CASSLTHQTSTDTQYF.

The chain joins TRBV19 to TRBJ1-2; a possible D gene is TRBD1 (5 bases). Trimming pared 5 bases from V and 6 bases from J, leaving 13 bases between. The CDR3 is 13 residues long. From germline, CDR1 is LNHDA and CDR2 SQIVND (reference sequence). The CDR3 protein is CASSFTGTHGYTF. DNA for the CDR3: TGTGCCAGTAGTTTTACAGGAACTCATGGCTACACCTTC.

The chain joins TRBV6-5 to TRBJ1-2; D is unresolved. The length of the CDR3 is 15 residues. CDR1 MNHEY and CDR2 SVGAGI come from the germline V gene. The V gene lost 10 bases and the J gene lost 4 bases, with 22 bases spanning the gap. The CDR3 bases are TGTGCCACCTGGCCGCTCTCACAGTACCTCTATGGCTACACCTTC. Its translation is CATWPLSQYLYGYTF.

This chain uses TRBV28 with TRBJ1-5; possibly TRBD1 for D (5 bases). Germline lookup yields CDR1 MDHEN and CDR2 SYDVKM. Trimming removed 7 bases at V and 4 bases at J, with 8 bases between. This CDR3 region has 12 residues. The CDR3 loop reads CASTEGNQPQHF. In nucleotides, the CDR3 is TGTGCCAGCACGGAGGGGAATCAGCCCCAGCATTTT.

The chain combines TRBV28 with TRBJ2-5; the D gene is possibly TRBD1 (5 bases). V was trimmed by 6 bases and J by 5 bases, leaving 16 bases between them. CDR3 size: 14 residues. Germline CDR1 reads MDHEN; CDR2 reads SYDVKM. CDR3 DNA: TGTGCCAGCAGCCCCGCTGGGTCAGGGGAGACCCAGTACTTC. It yields the protein CASSPAGSGETQYF.

The chain is built from TRBV14 and TRBJ2-4, with 7 bases lining up with TRBD2. V lost 4 bases, J lost 0 bases, and 6 bases stayed unmatched. Germline values: CDR1 SGHDN, CDR2 FVKESK. The CDR3 has 16 residues. CDR3 sequence: CASSPVGGRAKNIQYF. In nucleotides, the CDR3 is TGTGCCAGCAGCCCCGTCGGGGGGAGAGCCAAAAACATTCAGTACTTC.

The chain combines TRBV6-5 with TRBJ1-1, with 9 bases lining up with TRBD1. CDR3 length: 16 amino acids. CDR1 and CDR2 (germline): MNHEY, SVGAGI. V shed 2 bases and J 6 bases; nucleotides not matched to a gene: 10. CDR3 DNA: TGTGCCAGCAGTTACGGTCCACAGGGGGCTACCCCTGAAGCTTTCTTT. Amino acids: CASSYGPQGATPEAFF.

The gene calls are TRBV24-1 and TRBJ2-1, with D perhaps TRBD2 (5 bases). The CDR3 has 16 amino acids. Germline assignment: CDR1 KGHDR and CDR2 SFDVKD. V was cut by 7 bases and J by 6 bases, with 21 bases left in between. The CDR3 DNA is TGTGCCACCAGGGGAGAGGGAGCCCATTCGTTCAATGAGCAGTTCTTC. Encoded protein: CATRGEGAHSFNEQFF.

In the case of this clone: An end of the junction differs from the germline gene, which may be a read error. Additional DNA sequences in this sample encode the identical CDR3. This chain links TRBV29-1 with TRBJ2-3; TRBD1 matches at 8 bases. Germline CDR1 reads SQVTM; CDR2 reads ANQGSEA. This CDR3 region has 14 residues. CDR3 residues: CSVEGQGYTDTQYF. As DNA, the CDR3 is TGCAGCGTGGAAGGACAGGGTTACACAGATACGCAGTATTTT.

The chain is built from TRBV27 and TRBJ1-2; 7 bases align to TRBD1. With 7 bases clipped from V and 2 bases from J, the junction kept 4 bases outside the gene matches. The CDR3 is 13 residues long. The V gene's germline CDR1 is MNHEY and CDR2 SMNVEV (reference sequence). CDR3 protein: CASKTRGNYGYTF. DNA of the CDR3: TGTGCCAGCAAGACCAGGGGGAACTATGGCTACACCTTC.

The chain couples TRBV29-1 to TRBJ2-3; 14 bases line up with TRBD2. V lost 1 base to trimming and J lost 0 bases; unmatched junction nucleotides: 9. Germline V lookup: CDR1 SQVTM, CDR2 ANQGSEA. The CDR3 has 19 amino acids. CDR3 protein: CSVEGRTSGGSFSTDTQYF. Here the CDR3 DNA reads TGCAGCGTTGAAGGTAGGACTAGCGGGGGGTCCTTCAGCACAGATACGCAGTATTTT.

The chain carries TRBV19 and TRBJ1-4, with TRBD1 matching 7 bases. Germline assignment: CDR1 LNHDA and CDR2 SQIVND (reference sequence). The CDR3 spans 15 residues. The V segment lost 3 bases and the J segment 6 bases; nucleotides outside the gene matches: 7. CDR3 in DNA: TGTGCCAGTAGTATCAGAGGGGGCGATGATGAAAAACTGTTTTTT. Translating gives CASSIRGGDDEKLFF.

This chain connects TRBV30 to TRBJ1-3; D remains ambiguous. V lost 1 base and J lost 0, with 13 bases in between. Germline V gene data show CDR1 as GTSNPN and CDR2 as SVGIG (reference sequence). The CDR3 runs 16 residues. CDR3 nucleotide sequence: TGTGCCTGGAGTGCTCCTTTAGTCTTCTCTGGAAACACCATATATTTT. Translation: CAWSAPLVFSGNTIYF.

The V and J genes are TRBV12-3 or TRBV12-4 and TRBJ1-1; weak D call: TRBD1 (6 bases). The CDR3 extends over 13 amino acids. With 6 bases removed from V and 5 bases from J, the gap between germline ends came to 13 bases. In nucleotides, the CDR3 is TGTGCCAGCAGAACATACAGGGAGACTGAAGCTTTCTTT. Amino acids: CASRTYRETEAFF.

This clone has a single count. V and J are TRBV2 and TRBJ2-2; a weak D match, TRBD2 (7 bases). V was trimmed by 4 bases and J by 1 base, leaving 19 bases between them. The length of the CDR3 is 18 residues. The germline CDR1 and CDR2 sequences are SNHLY and FYNNEI. The CDR3 sequence is CASSVVVGGTLNTGELFF. The CDR3 DNA reads TGTGCCAGCAGTGTCGTTGTCGGGGGGACACTGAACACCGGGGAGCTGTTTTTT.

The V call is TRBV25-1, the J call TRBJ2-3, with D unresolved. V was clipped by 0 bases and J by 2 bases, with 9 bases between them. The length of the CDR3 is 15 residues. The germline CDR1 and CDR2 sequences are MGHDK and SYGVNS. In DNA, the CDR3 is TGTGCCAGCAGTGAATATGAGACAAACACAGATACGCAGTATTTT. Its translation: CASSEYETNTDTQYF.

This clone was counted once. The chain joins TRBV10-2 to TRBJ2-1; 11 positions match TRBD2. CDR1 WSHSY and CDR2 SAAADI come from the germline V gene. After removal of 7 bases from V and 4 bases from J, the junction contained 9 bases not matched to a gene. CDR3 length: 16 residues. The CDR3 loop reads CASTLYPSGGYNEQFF. CDR3 coding DNA: TGCGCCAGCACCCTGTATCCTAGCGGGGGGTACAATGAGCAGTTCTTC.

This clone was recorded a few times. The chain links TRBV21-1 to TRBJ2-1; the table's D gene call, TRBD2, was not cross checked with the DNA. TRBV21-1 counts as a pseudogene. The CDR3 has 16 residues. CDR3 bases: TGTGCCAGCAGCAAAGCCGACGGGAGGGGCTATAATGAGCAGTTCTTC. Translating it yields CASSKADGRGYNEQFF.

V gene TRBV18 combines with J gene TRBJ1-1; D might be TRBD1 (5 bases). Germline-derived CDR1 and CDR2 are KGHSH and LQKENI. This CDR3 is built from 17 residues. Trimming took 4 bases from V and 3 from J, leaving 21 bases between them. CDR3 DNA sequence: TGTGCCAGCTCACTAAGCTCGGGCTGGACATCTTACACTGAAGCTTTCTTT. Translated: CASSLSSGWTSYTEAFF.

The chain has TRBV4-3 and TRBJ2-7, with D uncertain. Germline V gene lookup returns CDR1 LGHNA and CDR2 YSLEER. This CDR3 is built from 14 residues. Trimming left V 0 bases short and J 7 bases short, with 13 bases between. This CDR3 is CASSQDRGQTEQYF. In DNA form, the CDR3 reads TGCGCCAGCAGCCAAGATAGAGGCCAAACAGAGCAGTACTTC.

The CDR3 loop reads CASSQEGTRPNEKLFF. CDR3 bases: TGCGCCAGCAGCCAAGAAGGGACACGTCCTAATGAAAAACTGTTTTTT. V and J are TRBV4-1 and TRBJ1-4, with D possibly being TRBD1 (6 bases). The CDR3 runs to 16 residues. Germline lookup yields CDR1 MGHRA and CDR2 YSYEKL. The V end was cut by 0 bases, the J end by 3 bases, with 11 bases between.

In this sample, this clone turned up once. V usage is TRBV19 and J usage is TRBJ1-5; tentatively, D is TRBD1 (6 bases). Germline CDR1 reads LNHDA; CDR2 reads SQIVND (reference sequence). V was clipped by 7 bases and J by 0 bases, with 10 bases between them. The CDR3 runs to 14 residues. For the CDR3, the DNA is TGTGCCAGTAATAGGGACATTAGCAATCAGCCCCAGCATTTT. Amino acid sequence: CASNRDISNQPQHF.

The chain combines TRBV29-1 with TRBJ1-1, with D perhaps TRBD1 (5 bases). From germline, CDR1 is SQVTM and CDR2 ANQGSEA. V was clipped by 7 bases and J by 6 bases, with 15 bases between them. The CDR3 extends over 12 amino acids. The CDR3: CSAGRDGPEAFF. The CDR3 region has the DNA TGCAGCGCGGGACGGGATGGGCCTGAAGCTTTCTTT. The full variable domain, with the rest looked up from reference TRBV29-1 and TRBJ1-1, is SAVISQKPSRDICQRGTSLTIQCQVDSQVTMMFWYRQQPGQSLTLIATANQGSEATYESGFVIDKFPISRPNLTFSTLTVSNMSPEDSSIYLCSAGRDGPEAFFGQGTRLTVV.

V gene TRBV19 combines with J gene TRBJ1-2; TRBD1 matches 9 bases. With V trimmed by 3 bases and J by 4 bases, 6 bases remained unmatched. The CDR3 consists of 15 residues. CDR1 is LNHDA, CDR2 SQIVND, per germline (reference sequence). CDR3 nucleotide sequence: TGTGCCAGTAGTATGGGACAGGGCCCTTTCTATGGCTACACCTTC. Translated, it gives CASSMGQGPFYGYTF.

There are a few counts of this clone. The genes are TRBV5-8 and TRBJ2-5; perhaps TRBD2 as D (6 bases). The germline V and J ends were trimmed by 5 bases and 5 bases, with 10 bases remaining between them. The CDR3 is 12 residues long. CDR1 is SGHTS, CDR2 YDEGEE, per germline. CDR3 sequence reads: CASRLAGETQYF. CDR3 bases: TGTGCCAGCAGACTGGCGGGGGAGACCCAGTACTTC.